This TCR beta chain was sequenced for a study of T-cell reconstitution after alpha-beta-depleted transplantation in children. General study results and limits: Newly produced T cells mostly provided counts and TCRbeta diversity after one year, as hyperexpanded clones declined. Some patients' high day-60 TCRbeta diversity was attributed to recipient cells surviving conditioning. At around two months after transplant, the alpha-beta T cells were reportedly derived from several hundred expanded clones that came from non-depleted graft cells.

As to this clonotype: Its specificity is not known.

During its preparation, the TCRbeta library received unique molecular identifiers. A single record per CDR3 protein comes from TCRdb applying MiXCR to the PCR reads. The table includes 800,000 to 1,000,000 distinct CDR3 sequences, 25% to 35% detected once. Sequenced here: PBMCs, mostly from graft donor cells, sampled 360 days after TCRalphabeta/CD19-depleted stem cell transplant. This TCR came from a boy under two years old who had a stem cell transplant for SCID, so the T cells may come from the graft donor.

The CDR3 nucleotides are TGCAGCGTTGAAGAGGCGGCGAAAGAGACCCAGTACTTC. Amino acids: CSVEEAAKETQYF. The chain couples TRBV29-1 to TRBJ2-5; unclear D gene. CDR3 length: 13 residues. Looked up from germline, CDR1 is SQVTM and CDR2 is ANQGSEA. Trimming shortened V by 0 bases and J by 3 bases, and 8 bases separated the two germline ends.